Sequencing of this TCR beta chain was carried out in a study of post-analysis software for immune sequencing data (dated by TCRdb to between 2014 and 2017). Context from the whole study: Recorded disease courses included relapsing-remitting, secondary progressive and progressive-relapsing multiple sclerosis, with some patients lacking subtype annotation. A subset of samples was prepared in parallel using single-end sample barcoding, then pooled and co-amplified after Illumina adapter ligation. Patient repertoires were compared against around twelve previously published healthy control repertoires from donors aged about 6 to 27 years.

V is shortened by 0 bases, J by 5 bases, and the region joining them spans 11 bases. The CDR3, cysteine through phenylalanine, is 14 amino acids long. Solely the CDR3 DNA is kept, with 42 bases framed from the first base. The germline V gene specifies MNHEY as CDR1 and SVGAGI as CDR2. Library construction relied on PCR. The sequencing machine was an Illumina HiSeq 2500. To reduce PCR and sequencing biases, unique molecular identifiers were incorporated into the TCR beta cDNA libraries. Every 1 to 10 million input T cells yielded 500,000 or so cDNA molecules, meaning each molecule approximated one T cell. The patient libraries were prepared and sequenced using the same protocol as the earlier healthy control dataset. Samples belonging to the same batch were prepared together, multiplexed and sequenced on a shared HiSeq lane. The authors processed their data as follows. MIGEC was used to process the raw barcoded reads, and molecular identifier groups with only a single read were discarded before consensus assembly and CDR3 extraction. Clonotype tables were post-analysed with VDJtools, and diversity was normalized by down-sampling all datasets to the smallest sample size. Repertoire overlap clustering matched CDR3 amino acid but not nucleotide sequences to correct batch-related cross-sample contamination. TCRdb cleaned the public reads at Q25 with fastp, built clones with MiXCR and kept in-frame beta chains. Every distinct CDR3 protein forms one entry, paired with its most common genes and DNA. The V and J calls were not made by the authors but by TCRdb's processing. For this sample there are around 770,000 distinct CDR3 sequences; roughly 46% appear just once. The ten largest clones represent approximately 5% of the sample.

To demonstrate the VDJtools post-analysis software, the study profiled TCR beta repertoires from the peripheral blood of about 13 young patients with multiple sclerosis. The multiple sclerosis patients were children and adolescents between about 6 and 16 years of age. What the work shows at the level of the full study, not this receptor alone: Strong co-clustering of samples prepared in the same batch was shown by direct clustering with F measure, prompting a batch-effect correction. Four or five TRBV segments, including TRBV5-6, TRBV5-1 and TRBV20-1, were significantly more frequent in patients than controls. The multiple sclerosis patient group was slightly younger than the control group. Compared with controls, multiple sclerosis patients had significantly lower normalized Chao1 diversity, a finding suggesting substantial peripheral T-cell clonal expansion.

A remark on this clonotype: The antigen it binds to is not known. Base qualities are missing; no much larger clone stands one base away.

The sequenced sample was blood. The rearranged segments are TRBV6-5 and TRBJ2-7; perhaps TRBD2 is the D gene, with 5 bases matching. The sequence derives from a girl aged 5 to 17 with multiple sclerosis. CDR3 protein: CASSYSEGFNEQYF. At the DNA level, the sequence is TGTGCCAGCAGTTACTCAGAGGGTTTCAACGAGCAGTACTTC.